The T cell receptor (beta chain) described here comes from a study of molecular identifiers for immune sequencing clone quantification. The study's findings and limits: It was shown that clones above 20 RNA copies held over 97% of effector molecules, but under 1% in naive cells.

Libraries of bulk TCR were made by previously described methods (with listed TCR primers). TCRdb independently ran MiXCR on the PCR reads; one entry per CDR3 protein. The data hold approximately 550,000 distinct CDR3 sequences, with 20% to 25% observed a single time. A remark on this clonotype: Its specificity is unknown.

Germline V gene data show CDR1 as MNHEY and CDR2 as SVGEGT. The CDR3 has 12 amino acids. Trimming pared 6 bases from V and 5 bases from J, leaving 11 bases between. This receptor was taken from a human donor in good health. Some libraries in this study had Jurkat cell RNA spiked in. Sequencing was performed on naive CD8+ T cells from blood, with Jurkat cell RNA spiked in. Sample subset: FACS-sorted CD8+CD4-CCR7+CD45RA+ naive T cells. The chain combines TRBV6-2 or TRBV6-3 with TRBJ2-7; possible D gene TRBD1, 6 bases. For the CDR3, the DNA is TGTGCCAGCAGATTAGACAGGAACGAGCAGTACTTC. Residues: CASRLDRNEQYF.